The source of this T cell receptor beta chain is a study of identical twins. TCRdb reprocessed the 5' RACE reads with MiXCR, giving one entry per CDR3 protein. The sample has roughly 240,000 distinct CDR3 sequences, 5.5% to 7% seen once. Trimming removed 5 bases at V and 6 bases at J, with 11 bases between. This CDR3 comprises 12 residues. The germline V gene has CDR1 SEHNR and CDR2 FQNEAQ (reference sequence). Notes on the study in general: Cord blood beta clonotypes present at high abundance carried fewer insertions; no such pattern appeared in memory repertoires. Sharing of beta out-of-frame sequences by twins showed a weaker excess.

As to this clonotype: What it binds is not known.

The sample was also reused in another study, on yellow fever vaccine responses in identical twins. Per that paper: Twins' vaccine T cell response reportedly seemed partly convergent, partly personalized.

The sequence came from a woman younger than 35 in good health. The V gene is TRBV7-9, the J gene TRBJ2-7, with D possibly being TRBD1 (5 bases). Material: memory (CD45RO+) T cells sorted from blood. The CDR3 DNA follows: TGTGCCAGCAGCCTACAGGAGACCGAGCAGTACTTC. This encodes CASSLQETEQYF.